These 22 T cell receptor beta chains share one sample of origin, sequenced in a study of blood T cells in healthy people across ages. With a J-beta primer mix and a sample-barcoded 5' primer, a second PCR ran about 7 to 12 cycles. MiXCR was run by TCRdb on the 5' RACE reads, yielding one entry per CDR3 protein. This sample carries around 1.5 million distinct CDR3 sequences, roughly 32% of them seen once, and the ten largest clones take roughly 12%. Source material: blood. The origin of the receptors is a woman aged 25-40 years in good health.

This clonotype was detected only a few times. V gene TRBV7-3 combines with J gene TRBJ2-1, with D maybe TRBD1 (8 bases). The CDR3 is made up of 16 amino acids. The germline gives CDR1 SGHTA, CDR2 FQGTGA. Between the trimmed V and J ends, which lost 6 bases and 3 bases, there was a span of 18 bases. CDR3 bases: TGTGCCAGCAGTTTGGGAGCGGGACAGGTCTACAATGAGCAGTTCTTC. This codes for CASSLGAGQVYNEQFF.

V usage is TRBV29-1 and J usage is TRBJ1-1; TRBD1 agrees at 10 bases. The CDR3 spans 16 residues. With 3 bases clipped from V and 6 bases from J, the junction kept 13 bases outside the gene matches. CDR1 is SQVTM, CDR2 ANQGSEA, per germline. Here the CDR3 reads CSVEAGQGWEGAEAFF. CDR3 DNA: TGCAGCGTTGAGGCGGGACAGGGGTGGGAAGGGGCTGAAGCTTTCTTT.

This clonotype has a count of ten or more. This chain links TRBV3-1 with TRBJ2-7; tentatively, D is TRBD2 (5 bases). The V end was cut by 3 bases, the J end by 3 bases, with 6 bases between. The germline CDR1 and CDR2 sequences are LGHDT and YNNKEL (reference sequence). This CDR3 is built from 12 residues. In nucleotides, the CDR3 is TGTGCCAGCAGCCACGGGGTCTACGAGCAGTACTTC. Translating it yields CASSHGVYEQYF.

The chain is built from TRBV20-1 and TRBJ1-2; 7 nucleotides agree with TRBD1. In germline, CDR1 is DFQATT, CDR2 SNEGSKA (reference sequence). This CDR3 region has 14 residues. Unmatched junction bases numbered 7, after V lost 3 bases and J lost 3 bases. The CDR3 loop is CSASEGAFDYGYTF. The CDR3, as DNA: TGCAGTGCTAGTGAGGGGGCATTTGACTATGGCTACACCTTC.

The J gene is TRBJ2-1, the V gene TRBV20-1; the match to TRBD2 covers 8 bases. V lost 5 bases to trimming and J lost 10 bases; unmatched junction nucleotides: 10. The CDR3 is made up of 13 amino acids. Germline CDR1 is DFQATT and CDR2 is SNEGSKA (reference sequence). Here the CDR3 DNA reads TGCAGTGCTCGATCCGGGACTAGAGTAGAGCAGTTCTTC. Protein product: CSARSGTRVEQFF.

V usage is TRBV3-1 and J usage is TRBJ2-1, with TRBD2 matching 8 bases. With V trimmed by 1 base and J by 10 bases, 9 bases remained unmatched. There are 15 residues in the CDR3. Germline-derived CDR1 and CDR2 are LGHDT and YNNKEL (reference sequence). The CDR3 DNA reads as TGTGCCAGCAGCCAAGGGTATTCAGCGGGAGAGGAGCAGTTCTTC. This sequence encodes CASSQGYSAGEEQFF.

V and J are TRBV20-1 and TRBJ2-1, with D perhaps given as TRBD1 or TRBD2 (5 bases each). Trimming took off 3 bases at V and 9 bases at J, with 27 bases between the two ends. The CDR3 covers 17 residues. Germline CDR1 is DFQATT and CDR2 is SNEGSKA (reference sequence). This CDR3 is CSASLTATSNGVGEQFF. CDR3 sequence (DNA): TGCAGTGCTAGTTTGACAGCTACTTCTAACGGGGTCGGTGAGCAGTTCTTC.

CDR3 amino acids: CASSYEQGVSYEQYF. The CDR3 nucleotides are TGTGCCAGCAGCTACGAACAGGGGGTCTCCTACGAGCAGTACTTC. The chain carries TRBV6-1 and TRBJ2-7, with 8 bases fitting TRBD1. Per germline, CDR1 MNHNS and CDR2 SASEGT. Germline trimming cut 6 bases from V and 0 bases from J; bases unmatched to any gene: 7. The CDR3 loop spans 15 amino acids.

For this clonotype: This sequence may be a read error, since a much larger clone differs from it by one base. The chain is built from TRBV29-1 and TRBJ2-5; TRBD2 agrees at 11 bases. The V gene's germline CDR1 is SQVTM and CDR2 ANQGSEA. The CDR3 is 14 residues long. J lost 11 bases, V lost 4 bases, and 12 bases had no gene match. This chain's CDR3 is CSVGTGLAVNEQYF. The CDR3, as DNA: TGCAGCGTTGGGACGGGACTAGCGGTCAATGAGCAGTACTTC.

As regards this clonotype: An end of the junction does not agree with germline; a read error may underlie this. The gene calls are TRBV28 and TRBJ2-7; TRBD1 agrees at 9 bases. The CDR3 is made up of 14 amino acids. In germline, CDR1 is MDHEN, CDR2 SYDVKM. CDR3 DNA: TGTGCCAGCGAAGGGGACAGGGTCACCTACGAGCGGTACTTC. Translated, it gives CASEGDRVTYERYF.

This clonotype has a handful of counts. The rearrangement joins TRBV6-5 to TRBJ2-3; the match to TRBD2 covers 8 bases. The ends lost 6 bases at V and 1 base at J; junction bases unmatched: 9. Germline CDR1 is MNHEY and CDR2 is SVGAGI. The CDR3 spans 16 residues. DNA for the CDR3: TGTGCCAGCAGGCCCCTAAAGGGACTAGGCACAGATACGCAGTATTTT. This sequence encodes CASRPLKGLGTDTQYF.

The rearrangement uses TRBV7-9 and TRBJ2-7, with 9 bases matching TRBD1. This CDR3 comprises 16 residues. From germline, CDR1 is SEHNR and CDR2 FQNEAQ (reference sequence). J lost 2 bases, V lost 5 bases, and 10 bases had no gene match. CDR3 loop: CASSEAGTGRAYEQYF. The DNA for the CDR3 is TGTGCCAGCAGCGAGGCCGGGACAGGGAGAGCCTACGAGCAGTACTTC. The variable domain in full, with the rest retrieved from reference TRBV7-9 and TRBJ2-7, is DTGVSQNPRHKITKRGQNVTFRCDPISEHNRLYWYRQTLGQGPEFLTYFQNEAQLEKSRLLSDRFSAERPKGSFSTLEIQRTEQGDSAMYLCASSEAGTGRAYEQYFGPGTRLTVT.

There are a few counts of this clonotype. J is TRBJ2-1 and V is TRBV4-2; D not resolved. Germline V gene data show CDR1 as LGHNA and CDR2 as YNFKEQ. This CDR3 is built from 14 residues. V was clipped by 2 bases and J by 8 bases, with 13 bases between them. The CDR3 DNA follows: TGTGCCAGCAGCCAAAACGACCTTATCGATGAGCAGTTCTTC. It is translated as CASSQNDLIDEQFF.

This chain links TRBV6-5 with TRBJ2-3; either TRBD1 or TRBD2 may fit D (5 bases each). The V end was cut by 2 bases, the J end by 3 bases, with 27 bases between. Germline lookup yields CDR1 MNHEY and CDR2 SVGAGI. The CDR3 has 20 residues. CDR3 nucleotides: TGTGCCAGCAGTTACCTGAGGGCGAGCGGACATGAGTGGGCGACAGATACGCAGTATTTT. Its translation is CASSYLRASGHEWATDTQYF.

This clonotype occurred many times. The gene calls are TRBV13 and TRBJ2-5, with 11 positions matching TRBD1. This CDR3 has 15 residues. Germline lookup yields CDR1 PRHDT and CDR2 FYEKMQ (reference sequence). The ends lost 5 bases at V and 5 bases at J; junction bases unmatched: 7. DNA of the CDR3: TGTGCCAGCAGCCCGCCCGGGACAGGGGGGGAGACCCAGTACTTC. Translated, it gives CASSPPGTGGETQYF.

The rearrangement uses TRBV20-1 and TRBJ2-7, with D perhaps matching TRBD1 (6 bases). The CDR3 has 13 amino acids. Between the trimmed V and J ends, which lost 5 bases and 4 bases, there was a span of 15 bases. CDR1 is DFQATT and CDR2 is SNEGSKA in the germline V gene (reference sequence). CDR3 nucleotide sequence: TGCAGTGCTGAAACAGGGTGGTCGTACGAGCAGTACTTC. It translates to CSAETGWSYEQYF.

In this sample, this clonotype turned up many times. The CDR3 nucleotides read TGTGCCAGCAGCGACGACTACGAGCAGTACTTC. Translated: CASSDDYEQYF. The chain is built from TRBV5-5 and TRBJ2-7; D call uncertain. This CDR3 has 11 amino acids. CDR1 is SGHKS, CDR2 YYEKEE, per germline (reference sequence). V gave up 4 bases and J gave up 3 bases, with 5 bases separating them. The whole variable domain, filled in from reference TRBV5-5 and TRBJ2-7, reads DAGVTQSPTHLIKTRGQQVTLRCSPISGHKSVSWYQQVLGQGPQFIFQYYEKEERGRGNFPDRFSARQFPNYSSELNVNALLLGDSALYLCASSDDYEQYFGPGTRLTVT.

About this clonotype: Because the CDR3's place on the DNA is in doubt, the DNA is left out and the CDR3 is given as listed by TCRdb. This rearrangement joins TRBV12-3 or TRBV12-4 to TRBJ1-2; TRBD1 reflects the table's D call only, with no check against the DNA. The CDR3 spans 23 residues, counting both ends. CDR3: CASTPGGSYEQYFGTESPYGYTF.

Details on this clonotype: A read error may account for a junction end that differs from germline. This chain uses TRBV12-3 or TRBV12-4 with TRBJ2-3; 8 nucleotides align to TRBD1. The CDR3 consists of 12 residues. CDR3 coding DNA: TGTGCCGGCAGTTTGACAGGGGATGCGCAGTATTTT. This sequence encodes CAGSLTGDAQYF.

The rearrangement joins TRBV7-9 to TRBJ1-6, with D hard to call. Per germline, CDR1 SEHNR and CDR2 FQNEAQ (reference sequence). CDR3 length: 15 amino acids. V shed 2 bases and J shed 6 bases, with 11 bases lying between them. CDR3 sequence reads: CASSLLPKANSPLHF. CDR3 sequence (DNA): TGTGCCAGCAGCTTATTGCCAAAGGCTAATTCACCCCTCCACTTT.

The chain uses TRBV19 and TRBJ2-1, with D possibly matching TRBD2 (6 bases). Germline assignment: CDR1 LNHDA and CDR2 SQIVND (reference sequence). The ends were cut back, 10 bases at V and 9 bases at J, with 19 bases in the middle. This CDR3 region has 13 residues. CDR3 sequence reads: CATRTELGGEQFF. CDR3 nucleotide sequence: TGTGCCACCAGGACGGAGCTGGGGGGTGAGCAGTTCTTC.

This clonotype was detected only a few times. The J gene is TRBJ2-1, the V gene TRBV27; 14 nucleotides align to TRBD2. Unmatched junction bases numbered 13, after V lost 9 bases and J lost 6 bases. This CDR3 has 17 amino acids. Germline V CDR1 and CDR2: MNHEY, SMNVEV (reference sequence). The CDR3 DNA follows: TGTGCCAGTGGCATCTCCGGGACTAGCGGGAGTGGCAATGAGCAGTTCTTC. Residues: CASGISGTSGSGNEQFF.